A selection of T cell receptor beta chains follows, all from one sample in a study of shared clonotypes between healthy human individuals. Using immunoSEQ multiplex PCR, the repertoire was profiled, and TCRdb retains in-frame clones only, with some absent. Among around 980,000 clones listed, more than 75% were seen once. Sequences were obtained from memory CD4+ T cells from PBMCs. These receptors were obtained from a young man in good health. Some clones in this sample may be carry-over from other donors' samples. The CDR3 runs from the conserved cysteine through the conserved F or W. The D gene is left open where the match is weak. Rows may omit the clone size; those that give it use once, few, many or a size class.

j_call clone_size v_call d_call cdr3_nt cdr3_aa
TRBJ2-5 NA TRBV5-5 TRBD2 TGTGCCAGCAGCCCACTAGCGGAGGAGGGAGAGACCCAGTACTTC CASSPLAEEGETQYF
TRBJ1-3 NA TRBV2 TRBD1 TGTGCCAGCAGGCAGGAACAGGGGCGAGGGTCTGGAAACACCATATATTTT CASRQEQGRGSGNTIYF
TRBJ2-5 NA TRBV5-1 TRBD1 TGCGCCAGCAGCTTGAAGGGACAGGGGGAGACCCAGTACTTC CASSLKGQGETQYF
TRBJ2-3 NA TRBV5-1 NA TGCGCCAGCAGCTTGGGAGGGGCGGCTAGCACAGATACGCAGTATTTT CASSLGGAASTDTQYF
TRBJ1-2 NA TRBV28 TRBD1 TGTGCCAGCAGTCCGCGACAGGGGAGCTATGGCTACACCTTC CASSPRQGSYGYTF
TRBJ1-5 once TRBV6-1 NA TGTGCCAGCAGTGAAGCAATGAACAGGGCCCTGTGGCCCCAGCATTTT CASSEAMNRALWPQHF
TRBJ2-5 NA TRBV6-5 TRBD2 TGTGCCAGCAGTTACGCCCGACTAGCAGAAGAGACCCAGTACTTC CASSYARLAEETQYF
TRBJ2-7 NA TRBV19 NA TGTGCCAGTAGCGTGACCGGGACAAGTAGTGAGCAGTACTTC CASSVTGTSSEQYF
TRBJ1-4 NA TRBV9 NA TGTGCCAGCAGCGTAGACTGGACCTCTAATGAAAAACTGTTTTTT CASSVDWTSNEKLFF
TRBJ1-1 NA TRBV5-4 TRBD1 TGTGCCAGCAGCCCGCGGACAGGGGCGAACACTGAAGCTTTCTTT CASSPRTGANTEAFF
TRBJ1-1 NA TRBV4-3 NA TGCGCCAGCAGCCAAGAGGCGGGGACTGAAGCTTTCTTT CASSQEAGTEAFF
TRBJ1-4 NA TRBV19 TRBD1 TGTGCCAGTAGTAGAGGACAGGGGACGACTAATGAAAAACTGTTTTTT CASSRGQGTTNEKLFF
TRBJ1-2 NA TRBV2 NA TGTGCCAGCAGTGAAAGGACTCCCGGAGGGGATGGCTACACCTTC CASSERTPGGDGYTF
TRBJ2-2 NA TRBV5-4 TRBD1 TGTGCCAGCAGTAGGGGGCACACCGGGGAGCTGTTTTTT CASSRGHTGELFF
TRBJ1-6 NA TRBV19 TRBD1 TGTGCCAGTAGCTCAGGGGGCCGATTGAATTCACCCCTCCACTTT CASSSGGRLNSPLHF
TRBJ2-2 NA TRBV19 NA TGTGCCAGTAGCGAGGGACACCTAAACACCGGGGAGCTGTTTTTT CASSEGHLNTGELFF
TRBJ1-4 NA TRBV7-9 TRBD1 TGTGCCAGCAGCTTAGCGGGTTGGGACAGGGAGAATGAAAAACTGTTTTTT CASSLAGWDRENEKLFF
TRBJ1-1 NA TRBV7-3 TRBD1 TGTGCCAGCAGCTTAAGGGCCGGGACAGGCACGGGGGGCACTGAAGCTTTCTTT CASSLRAGTGTGGTEAFF
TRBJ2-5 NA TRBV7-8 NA TGTGCCAGCAGCTGGACGCAGGGGCTGGGGTACGGGCAGTACTTC CASSWTQGLGYGQYF